The 14 T cell receptor beta chains below come from one sample, sequenced in a study of shared clonotypes between healthy human individuals. Only CD45RO-negative cells positively selected for CCR7 counted as naive CD8 cells, so terminally differentiated effector memory CD45RA+ cells were excluded. This table comes from immunoSEQ multiplex PCR, and its TCRdb copy is limited to in-frame clones, with some not included. The sample lists approximately 2,000,000 clones, around 93% occurring once. The sequencing sample was made of naive CD8+ T cells from PBMCs. These receptors were collected from a man between 18 and 35 years old in good health. Some clones in this sample may be carry-over from other donors' samples.

This chain uses TRBV19 with TRBJ2-3, with D perhaps given as TRBD1 or TRBD2 (5 bases each). The CDR3 loop spans 17 amino acids. Germline assignment: CDR1 LNHDA and CDR2 SQIVND (reference sequence). V was shortened by 11 bases and J by 0 bases, with 24 bases between the two germline ends. CDR3 in amino acids: CAGKPPVDGASTDTQYF. CDR3 DNA sequence: TGTGCCGGAAAACCACCGGTGGACGGGGCAAGCACAGATACGCAGTATTTT. Filled out from reference TRBV19 and TRBJ2-3, the complete variable domain reads DGGITQSPKYLFRKEGQNVTLSCEQNLNHDAMYWYRQDPGQGLRLIYYSQIVNDFQKGDIAEGYSVSREKKESFPLTVTSAQKNPTAFYLCAGKPPVDGASTDTQYFGPGTRLTVL.

Only a few counts were recorded for this clone. V is TRBV9 and J is TRBJ1-1; a possible D gene is TRBD1 (6 bases). The V gene's germline CDR1 is SGDLS and CDR2 YYNGEE. The CDR3 runs to 16 residues. Trimming cost V 0 bases and J 0 bases, with 12 bases left between them. The chain's CDR3 is CASSVAPGVMNTEAFF. DNA of the CDR3: TGTGCCAGCAGCGTAGCGCCAGGGGTTATGAACACTGAAGCTTTCTTT.

This rearrangement joins TRBV6-1 to TRBJ2-7; TRBD2 matches at 11 bases. V was clipped by 3 bases and J by 5 bases; unmatched bases: 6. CDR3 size: 15 residues. Germline values: CDR1 MNHNS, CDR2 SASEGT. CDR3: CASSDNSGRVDEQYF. The CDR3 nucleotides are TGTGCCAGCAGTGATAATAGCGGGAGGGTAGACGAGCAGTACTTC.

J is TRBJ2-3 and V is TRBV27, with TRBD1 as a possible D gene (5 bases). CDR3 length: 14 residues. V lost 5 bases to trimming and J lost 4 bases, with 13 bases between them. Germline CDR1 and CDR2: MNHEY and SMNVEV (reference sequence). DNA of the CDR3: TGTGCCAGCAGTCGATATCAGGGCGCAGATACGCAGTATTTT. Translating it yields CASSRYQGADTQYF.

This clone is a singleton in its sample. The DNA for the CDR3 is TGCAGCGTTTGGTCGCGGTCCTACAATGAGCAGTTCTTC. Its protein is CSVWSRSYNEQFF. The V gene is TRBV29-1, the J gene TRBJ2-1; no clear D gene. The CDR3 has 13 amino acids. CDR1 SQVTM and CDR2 ANQGSEA come from the germline V gene. V was cut by 5 bases and J by 1 base, with 9 bases left in between.

The CDR3 spells CASSPGPSSYEQYF. CDR3 in DNA: TGTGCCAGCAGTCCGGGACCGAGCTCCTACGAGCAGTACTTC. The rearrangement joins TRBV27 to TRBJ2-7; perhaps D is TRBD1 or TRBD2 (5 bases each). CDR3 length: 14 amino acids. The V end lost 5 bases, the J end lost 0 bases, and 11 bases lay between the germline ends. Germline CDR1 MNHEY, CDR2 SMNVEV (reference sequence).

V usage is TRBV5-1 and J usage is TRBJ2-1, with D perhaps assigned TRBD1 or TRBD2 (5 bases each). Germline V lookup: CDR1 SGHRS, CDR2 YFSETQ. V dropped 2 bases and J dropped 8 bases, with 20 bases sitting between them. The CDR3 sequence is 16 residues long. For the CDR3, the DNA is TGCGCCAGCAGCTTTACCGGGACGGGCGGTAAGGATGAGCAGTTCTTC. Protein sequence: CASSFTGTGGKDEQFF.

The chain recombines TRBV2 with TRBJ1-3; D uncertain. V shed 7 bases and J shed 7 bases, with 14 bases lying between them. Germline CDR1 SNHLY, CDR2 FYNNEI. The CDR3 consists of 13 residues. The CDR3 spells CASKARVGNTIYF. CDR3 coding DNA: TGTGCCAGCAAGGCCCGTGTGGGCAACACCATATATTTT.

The chain has TRBV2 and TRBJ2-5; D is uncertain. The germline V gene has CDR1 SNHLY and CDR2 FYNNEI. This CDR3 has 14 amino acids. Deletions cut 3 bases from V and 5 bases from J, with 13 bases between. The CDR3, as DNA: TGTGCCAGCAGTGAGTTCGGCAGTCTCGAGACCCAGTACTTC. Protein: CASSEFGSLETQYF.

This clone was detected a few times. This specimen includes other DNA sequences encoding the same CDR3. This chain links TRBV19 with TRBJ1-1; possible D gene TRBD1, 5 bases. This CDR3 has 13 amino acids. V dropped 5 bases and J dropped 0 bases, with 7 bases sitting between them. Germline loops: CDR1 LNHDA, CDR2 SQIVND (reference sequence). The CDR3 nucleotides read TGTGCCAGTAGTTGGGGGATGAACACTGAAGCTTTCTTT. Translated: CASSWGMNTEAFF.

The chain is built from TRBV27 and TRBJ2-7, with D possibly being TRBD1 (6 bases). The germline V gene encodes CDR1 MNHEY and CDR2 SMNVEV (reference sequence). Trimming cost V 3 bases and J 2 bases, with 17 bases left between them. The CDR3 runs 16 residues. CDR3 amino acids: CASSFQPGDWAYEQYF. Here the CDR3 DNA reads TGTGCCAGCAGTTTCCAACCAGGGGATTGGGCCTACGAGCAGTACTTC.

The V call is TRBV6-5, the J call TRBJ2-5; the D is unclear. Trimming stripped 0 bases from V and 4 bases from J, with 9 bases between. Germline V gives CDR1 MNHEY, CDR2 SVGAGI. The CDR3 is made up of 14 amino acids. The CDR3, as DNA: TGTGCCAGCAGTTACTCGGCCAGGCGAGAGACCCAGTACTTC. Translating it yields CASSYSARRETQYF.

The chain couples TRBV5-1 to TRBJ2-1, with D possibly matching TRBD2 (5 bases). The CDR3 is made up of 15 amino acids. Germline-derived CDR1 and CDR2 are SGHRS and YFSETQ. Trimming took 5 bases from V and 1 from J, leaving 13 bases between them. This CDR3 reads CASRPTLGSYNEQFF. CDR3 DNA sequence: TGCGCCAGCAGACCTACACTAGGGTCCTACAATGAGCAGTTCTTC.

J is TRBJ1-1 and V is TRBV29-1; D uncertain. The CDR3 totals 10 residues. CDR1 and CDR2 from the germline V gene are SQVTM and ANQGSEA. CDR3 coding DNA: TGCGCCGAGGGGAACACTGAAGCTTTCTTT. As protein: CAEGNTEAFF.